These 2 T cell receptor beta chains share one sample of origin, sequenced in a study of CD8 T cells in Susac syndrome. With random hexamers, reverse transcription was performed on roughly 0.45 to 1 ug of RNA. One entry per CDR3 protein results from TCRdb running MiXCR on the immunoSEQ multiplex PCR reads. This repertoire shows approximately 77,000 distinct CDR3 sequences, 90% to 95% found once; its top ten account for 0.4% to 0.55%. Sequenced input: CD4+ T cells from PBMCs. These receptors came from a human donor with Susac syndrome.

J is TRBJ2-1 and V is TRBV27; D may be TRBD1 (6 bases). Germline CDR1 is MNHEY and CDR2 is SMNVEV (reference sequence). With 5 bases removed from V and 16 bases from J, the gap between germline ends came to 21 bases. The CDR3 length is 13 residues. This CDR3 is CASSKYTGHYSFF. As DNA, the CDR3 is TGTGCCAGCAGTAAATACACAGGGCATTATTCCTTCTTC.

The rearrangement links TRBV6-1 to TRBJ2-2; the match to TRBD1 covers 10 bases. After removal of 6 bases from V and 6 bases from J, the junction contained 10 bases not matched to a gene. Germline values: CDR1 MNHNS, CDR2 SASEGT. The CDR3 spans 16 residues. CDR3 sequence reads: CASRSLTGGFSGELFF. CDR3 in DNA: TGTGCCAGCAGGTCTTTGACAGGGGGCTTTTCCGGGGAGCTGTTTTTT.